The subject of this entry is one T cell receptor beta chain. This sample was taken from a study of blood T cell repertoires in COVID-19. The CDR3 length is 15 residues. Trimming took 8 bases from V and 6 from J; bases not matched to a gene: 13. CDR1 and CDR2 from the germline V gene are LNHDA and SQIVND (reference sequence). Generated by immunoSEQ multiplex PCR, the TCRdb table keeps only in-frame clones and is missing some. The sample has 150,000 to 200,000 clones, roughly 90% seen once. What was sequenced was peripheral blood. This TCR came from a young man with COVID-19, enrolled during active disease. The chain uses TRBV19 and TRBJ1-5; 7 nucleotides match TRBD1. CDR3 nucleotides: TGTGCCAGTCTGGGACAGTCCGTGAATTTTCAGCCCCAGCATTTT. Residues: CASLGQSVNFQPQHF.